These 21 T cell receptor beta chains originate from one sample sequenced in a study of T-cell reconstitution after alpha-beta-depleted transplantation in children. For TCRbeta, the library was prepared with unique molecular identifiers. TCRdb analysed the PCR reads with MiXCR anew, one entry per CDR3 protein. This sample has some 190,000 distinct CDR3 sequences; 8.5% to 14% occur once, and the top ten carry 13%. Sequencing was performed on PBMCs, taken before TCRalphabeta/CD19-depleted stem cell transplant. The receptors derive from a boy aged 2 to 10 with acute myeloid leukemia, due to receive a stem cell transplant.

This clonotype was observed many times. The V gene is TRBV2, the J gene TRBJ1-2; 7 bases are a match to TRBD1. Germline assignment: CDR1 SNHLY and CDR2 FYNNEI. This CDR3 is 14 amino acids long. V lost 0 bases to trimming and J lost 6 bases; unmatched junction nucleotides: 4. Written as DNA, the CDR3 is TGTGCCAGCAGTGAAGCTCGGCAGGGGGATGGCTACACCTTC. This gives the protein CASSEARQGDGYTF.

This clonotype was observed many times. The J gene is TRBJ1-1, the V gene TRBV20-1, with D possibly matching TRBD1 (6 bases). Germline V gene data show CDR1 as DFQATT and CDR2 as SNEGSKA (reference sequence). CDR3 length: 14 amino acids. Trimming pared 5 bases from V and 0 bases from J, leaving 13 bases between. The CDR3 nucleotides are TGCAGTGCTCCAAGGGGGGAGATGAACACTGAAGCTTTCTTT. Its protein product is CSAPRGEMNTEAFF.

This clonotype was seen ten or more times. V gene TRBV6-5 combines with J gene TRBJ1-1; tentative D call: TRBD1 (5 bases). This CDR3 is 16 amino acids long. CDR1 is MNHEY and CDR2 is SVGAGI in the germline V gene. V was clipped by 2 bases and J by 1 base, with 14 bases between them. CDR3 DNA: TGTGCCAGCAGTTACGATGCAGGGACGGGGAACACTGAAGCTTTCTTT. Protein: CASSYDAGTGNTEAFF.

In its sample, this clonotype was seen many times. This CDR3 is CASSQGEGVMNTEAFF. DNA of the CDR3: TGTGCCAGCAGCCAAGGGGAGGGGGTTATGAACACTGAAGCTTTCTTT. This rearrangement joins TRBV3-1 to TRBJ1-1, with D possibly being TRBD1 (6 bases). Trimming removed 1 base at V and 0 bases at J, with 12 bases between. The CDR3 length is 16 residues. CDR1 is LGHDT and CDR2 is YNNKEL in the germline V gene (reference sequence).

This clonotype was picked up many times. The chain carries TRBV5-1 and TRBJ2-7; 7 bases are shared with TRBD2. The CDR3 extends over 16 amino acids. Germline CDR1 and CDR2: SGHRS and YFSETQ. V shed 0 bases and J 4 bases; nucleotides not matched to a gene: 10. CDR3 nucleotide sequence: TGCGCCAGCAGCTTGGGGGCGGGAGCTTCCATGTACGAGCAGTACTTC. Residues: CASSLGAGASMYEQYF.

This clonotype was seen at least ten times. V is TRBV6-2 or TRBV6-3 and J is TRBJ2-1; 13 bases fit TRBD2. After removal of 5 bases from V and 9 bases from J, the junction contained 7 bases not matched to a gene. The CDR3 is 15 residues long. Germline loops: CDR1 MNHEY, CDR2 SVGEGT. The CDR3 protein is CASSPTSGGIGEQFF. The CDR3, as DNA: TGTGCCAGCAGTCCGACTAGCGGGGGGATCGGTGAGCAGTTCTTC.

A note on this clonotype: One base away lies a much larger clone, so this may be a sequencing read error. The V call is TRBV12-3 or TRBV12-4, the J call TRBJ1-4; maybe TRBD1 (5 bases). The CDR3 extends over 14 amino acids. The CDR3 region is CASSLPTVGEKQFF. CDR3 nucleotide sequence: TGTGCCAGCAGTTTACCGACCGTGGGGGAAAAACAGTTTTTT.

This clonotype was detected ten times or more. This chain uses TRBV5-6 with TRBJ2-1; D possibly corresponds to TRBD2 (5 bases). CDR1 and CDR2 (germline): SGHDT, YYEEEE. The CDR3 is 13 residues long. V dropped 2 bases and J dropped 3 bases, with 6 bases sitting between them. CDR3: CASSLAVYNEQFF. As DNA, the CDR3 is TGTGCCAGCAGCTTAGCGGTCTACAATGAGCAGTTCTTC.

This clonotype was found many times. The rearrangement joins TRBV9 to TRBJ2-1; D unresolved. Looked up from germline, CDR1 is SGDLS and CDR2 is YYNGEE. V was cut by 4 bases and J by 5 bases, with 10 bases left in between. The length of the CDR3 is 13 residues. The CDR3 reads CASSSRLDNEQFF. DNA of the CDR3: TGTGCCAGCAGCTCCAGACTCGACAATGAGCAGTTCTTC.

This clonotype was seen ten or more times. The chain links TRBV11-2 to TRBJ1-5, with 7 positions matching TRBD1. The CDR3 runs 15 residues. Per the germline V gene, CDR1 is SGHAT and CDR2 is FQNNGV. V was pared by 5 bases and J by 7 bases, with 11 bases of the junction left unmatched. CDR3 nucleotide sequence: TGTGCCAGCAGCGCCCTCGGGACAGTTGAGCAGCCCCAGCATTTT. It translates to CASSALGTVEQPQHF.

This clonotype was counted ten times or more. The CDR3 sequence is CASSQGTGTGESEQYV. DNA for the CDR3: TGTGCCAGCAGCCAAGGGACCGGGACAGGGGAAAGCGAGCAGTACGTC. The chain employs TRBV3-1 and TRBJ2-7; 10 bases map to TRBD1. After removal of 1 base from V and 6 bases from J, the junction contained 9 bases not matched to a gene. The CDR3 contains 16 residues. Germline loops: CDR1 LGHDT, CDR2 YNNKEL (reference sequence).

This clonotype was seen at least ten times. The chain recombines TRBV6-5 with TRBJ1-2; D is possibly TRBD1 (5 bases). The germline CDR1 and CDR2 sequences are MNHEY and SVGAGI. The CDR3 has 17 residues. Trimming shortened V by 0 bases and J by 6 bases, and 20 bases separated the two germline ends. The CDR3 DNA sequence: TGTGCCAGCAGTTACTCGGGGGGAGGCCATGGGGTGGATGGCTACACCTTC. This sequence encodes CASSYSGGGHGVDGYTF.

There are many counts of this clonotype. The rearrangement links TRBV6-2 or TRBV6-3 to TRBJ1-6; TRBD1 aligns across 8 bases. There are 15 residues in the CDR3. The germline CDR1 and CDR2 sequences are MNHEY and SVGEGT. The V and J ends lost 5 bases and 10 bases, in that order; junction bases with no gene match: 10. The CDR3 reads CASSRPDRDDSPLHF. The CDR3 region has the DNA TGTGCCAGCAGTCGGCCGGACAGGGATGACTCACCCCTCCACTTT.

This clonotype was observed many times. The chain is built from TRBV7-8 and TRBJ2-7; 8 positions match TRBD1. CDR3 length: 19 amino acids. Germline CDR1 reads SGHVS; CDR2 reads FQNEAQ. The V gene end was trimmed by 4 bases and the J gene end by 6 bases; junction bases not matched to a gene: 23. The CDR3 here is CASSYDRFARQGILGEQYF. The CDR3, as DNA: TGTGCCAGCAGCTATGACCGTTTTGCGCGACAGGGGATTTTAGGCGAGCAGTACTTC.

In this sample, this clonotype turned up many times. V usage is TRBV3-1 and J usage is TRBJ1-1; the D is unclear. Trimming shortened V by 1 base and J by 5 bases, and 8 bases separated the two germline ends. Germline V gene data show CDR1 as LGHDT and CDR2 as YNNKEL (reference sequence). The CDR3 consists of 13 residues. The CDR3 region is CASSQGPTTEAFF. In DNA, the CDR3 is TGTGCCAGCAGCCAAGGTCCAACAACTGAAGCTTTCTTT.

This clonotype was recorded at least ten times. CDR3 loop: CASSLFVEGGELFF. In nucleotides, the CDR3 is TGTGCCAGCAGTTTATTTGTCGAGGGTGGGGAGCTGTTTTTT. The chain is built from TRBV27 and TRBJ2-2, with a weak D call TRBD2 (5 bases). This CDR3 comprises 14 residues. Trimming removed 1 base from V and 8 bases from J, with 11 bases in between. The germline V gene encodes CDR1 MNHEY and CDR2 SMNVEV (reference sequence).

This clonotype was recorded many times. V and J are TRBV12-3 or TRBV12-4 and TRBJ1-1; the match to TRBD1 covers 7 bases. The CDR3 loop spans 13 amino acids. V trimming: 8 bases; J trimming: 6 bases; junction bases outside the gene matches: 9. The CDR3 reads CASALETGSEAFF. In nucleotides, the CDR3 is TGTGCCAGCGCTTTGGAGACAGGGTCTGAAGCTTTCTTT.

This clonotype showed up many times. The CDR3 bases are TGTGCCAGCAGCGGGGGACAGGGCCATGAAAAACTGTTTTTT. Translated, it gives CASSGGQGHEKLFF. This sequence joins TRBV7-9 and TRBJ1-4; 9 bases are a match to TRBD1. Losses at the gene ends were 5 bases for V and 6 bases for J; bases not matched to a gene: 4. The germline V gene has CDR1 SEHNR and CDR2 FQNEAQ (reference sequence). There are 14 residues in the CDR3.

This chain uses TRBV19 with TRBJ1-2, with 7 bases fitting TRBD1. J was trimmed by 4 bases and V by 7 bases; bases with no gene match: 6. The germline V gene encodes CDR1 LNHDA and CDR2 SQIVND (reference sequence). CDR3 length: 13 amino acids. The CDR3 DNA sequence: TGTGCCAGTAAGAACAGGGGTAGCTATGGCTACACCTTC. Translation: CASKNRGSYGYTF.

Many counts were recorded for this clonotype. This chain uses TRBV11-2 with TRBJ2-3; D not resolved. V lost 3 bases and J 4 bases, leaving 11 bases between the germline ends. The CDR3 spans 14 residues. Germline V CDR1 and CDR2: SGHAT, FQNNGV. The CDR3 nucleotides are TGTGCCAGCAGCTTTGACCTCATCCCAGATACGCAGTATTTT. It specifies CASSFDLIPDTQYF.

This clonotype appeared many times. The rearrangement uses TRBV28 and TRBJ1-1, with 8 bases identical to TRBD1. V lost 8 bases to trimming and J lost 0 bases; unmatched junction nucleotides: 11. The germline gives CDR1 MDHEN, CDR2 SYDVKM. This CDR3 spans 16 amino acids. CDR3 sequence reads: CASLPPGQVMNTEAFF. The CDR3 nucleotides are TGTGCCAGCTTACCTCCGGGACAGGTCATGAACACTGAAGCTTTCTTT.